Included here is one T cell receptor beta chain sequence, with context. The sample originates from a study of blood T cell repertoires in COVID-19. Looking at the study overall: In each case, the material was cDNA or gDNA derived from T cells, B-cell-depleted T cells, or PBMCs.

Method: immunoSEQ multiplex PCR; TCRdb's copy keeps in-frame clones and lacks some. Here the sample spans about 140,000 clones, 80% to 90% being singletons. Participants spanned ages about 18 to 90 years and resided in about 24 US areas. Each participant's cohort was designated according to participant-reported clinical history. Donors in Cohort 3 counted as recovered after two negative PCRs, clearance, or symptom resolution. The V gene's germline CDR1 is MNHEY and CDR2 SVGAGI. Trimming removed 4 bases from V and 6 bases from J; junction bases left unmatched: 6. The CDR3 consists of 14 residues. Source material: PBMCs or T cells enriched from blood (not recorded which). The rearrangement joins TRBV6-5 to TRBJ1-5, with 7 bases identical to TRBD1. This sequence was found in a man in his 60s who had recovered from COVID-19. The CDR3 sequence is CASSFRQGGQPQHF. CDR3 DNA sequence: TGTGCCAGCAGTTTTCGACAGGGCGGTCAGCCCCAGCATTTT.